This T cell receptor beta chain was recorded in a study of blood T cell repertoires in COVID-19. For the study at large: Acute and convalescent COVID-19 specimens originated in the United States, Italy and Spain. The analysed material was cDNA or gDNA that came from T cells, B-cell-depleted T cells, or PBMCs.

Deletions cut 6 bases from V and 5 bases from J, with 10 bases between. The CDR3 covers 13 residues. Germline V gene data show CDR1 as MDHEN and CDR2 as SYDVKM. Per the authors' pipeline: Amplified reference gene primers provided the basis for estimating nucleated cell counts. Assay used: immunoSEQ multiplex PCR; TCRdb lists only in-frame clones, some missing. V and J calls and clone size are those listed in that table; D and trimming were worked out from the DNA. This table has about 100,000 clones, roughly 90% appearing once. Sequenced material: peripheral blood. The V gene is TRBV28, the J gene TRBJ2-2; weak D call: TRBD2 (5 bases). This TCR derives from a human donor with active COVID-19. The donor label of this sample is uncertain. CDR3 in amino acids: CASRRETTGELFF. CDR3 coding DNA: TGTGCCAGCAGAAGGGAGACTACCGGGGAGCTGTTTTTT.